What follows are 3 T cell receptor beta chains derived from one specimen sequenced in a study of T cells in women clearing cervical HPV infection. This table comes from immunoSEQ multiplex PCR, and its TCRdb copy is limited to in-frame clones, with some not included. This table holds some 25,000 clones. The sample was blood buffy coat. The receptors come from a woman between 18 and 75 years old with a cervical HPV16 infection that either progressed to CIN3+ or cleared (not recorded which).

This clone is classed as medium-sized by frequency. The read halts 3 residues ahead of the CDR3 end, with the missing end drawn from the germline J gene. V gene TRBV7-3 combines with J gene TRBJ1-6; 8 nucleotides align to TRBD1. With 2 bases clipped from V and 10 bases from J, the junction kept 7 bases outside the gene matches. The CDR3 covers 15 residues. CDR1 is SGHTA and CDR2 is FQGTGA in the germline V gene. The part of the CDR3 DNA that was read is TGTGCCAGCAGCTTACCGGCCAGGGGGCACTCACCC. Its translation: CASSLPARGHSP. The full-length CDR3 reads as CASSLPARGHSPLHF.

CDR3 loop: CASSTGHSNQPQHF. CDR3 DNA, as far as it was read: TGTGCCAGCAGCACAGGGCACAGCAATCAGCCC. The chain couples TRBV28 to TRBJ1-5, with D perhaps TRBD1 (6 bases). The sequence runs out 3 residues before the end of the CDR3; the remainder is reconstructed from the germline J gene. The germline V and J ends were trimmed by 6 bases and 1 base, with 10 bases remaining between them. There are 14 residues in the CDR3. From germline, CDR1 is MDHEN and CDR2 SYDVKM.

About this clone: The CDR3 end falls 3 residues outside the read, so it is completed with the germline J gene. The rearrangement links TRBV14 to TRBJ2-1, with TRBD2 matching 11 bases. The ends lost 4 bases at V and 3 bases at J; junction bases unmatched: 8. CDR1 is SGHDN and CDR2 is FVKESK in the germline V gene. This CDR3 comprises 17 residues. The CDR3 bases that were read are TGTGCCAGCAGCCGCCCGGGACTAGCGGATATCTACAATGAG. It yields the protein CASSRPGLADIYNE. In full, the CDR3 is CASSRPGLADIYNEQFF.